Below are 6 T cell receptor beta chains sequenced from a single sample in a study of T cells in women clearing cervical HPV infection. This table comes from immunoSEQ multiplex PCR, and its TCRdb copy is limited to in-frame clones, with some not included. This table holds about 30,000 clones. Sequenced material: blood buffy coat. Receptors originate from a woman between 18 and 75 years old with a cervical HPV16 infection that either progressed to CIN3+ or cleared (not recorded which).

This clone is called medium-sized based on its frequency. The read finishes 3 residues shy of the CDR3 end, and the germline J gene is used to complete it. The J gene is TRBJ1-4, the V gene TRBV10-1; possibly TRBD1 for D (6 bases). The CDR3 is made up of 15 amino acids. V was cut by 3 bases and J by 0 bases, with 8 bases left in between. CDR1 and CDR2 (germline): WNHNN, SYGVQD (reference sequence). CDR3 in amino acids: CASSEGGATNEKLFF. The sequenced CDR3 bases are TGCGCCAGCAGTGAAGGGGGAGCAACTAATGAAAAA.

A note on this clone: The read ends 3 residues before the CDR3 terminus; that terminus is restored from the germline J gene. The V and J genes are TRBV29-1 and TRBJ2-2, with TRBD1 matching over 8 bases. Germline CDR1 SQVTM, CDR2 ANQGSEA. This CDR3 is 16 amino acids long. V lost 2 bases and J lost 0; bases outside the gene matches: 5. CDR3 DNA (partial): TGCAGCGTTGAAAGGACAGGGCCTCCGAACACCGGGGAG. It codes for CSVERTGPPNTGE. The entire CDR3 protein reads CSVERTGPPNTGELFF.

CDR3 bases read: TGTGCCAGCAGTGCCTACGGACAGGGCAGGACAGATACG. Amino acid sequence: CASSAYGQGRTDT. The whole CDR3 reads CASSAYGQGRTDTQYF. The chain has TRBV6-1 and TRBJ2-3; TRBD1 matches 8 bases. The read is 3 residues too short to cover the CDR3 end, so that end is filled in from the germline J gene. This CDR3 is built from 16 residues. Germline CDR1 and CDR2: MNHNS and SASEGT. With 4 bases clipped from V and 3 bases from J, the junction kept 9 bases outside the gene matches.

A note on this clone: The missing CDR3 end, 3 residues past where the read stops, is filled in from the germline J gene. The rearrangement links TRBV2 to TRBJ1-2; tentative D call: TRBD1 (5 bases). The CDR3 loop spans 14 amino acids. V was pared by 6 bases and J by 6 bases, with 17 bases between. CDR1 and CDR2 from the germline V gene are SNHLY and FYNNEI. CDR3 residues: CASRTLAGPHGYTF. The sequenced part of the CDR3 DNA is TGTGCCAGCAGGACGCTGGCGGGGCCTCATGGC.

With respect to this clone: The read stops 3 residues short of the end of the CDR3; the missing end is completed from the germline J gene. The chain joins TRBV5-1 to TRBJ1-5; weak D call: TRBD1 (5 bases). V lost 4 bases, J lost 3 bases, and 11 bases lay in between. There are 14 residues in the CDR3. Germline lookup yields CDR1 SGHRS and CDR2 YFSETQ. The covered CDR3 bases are TGCGCCAGCAGCATCGGGACTGACAATCAGCCC. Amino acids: CASSIGTDNQP. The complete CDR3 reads CASSIGTDNQPQHF. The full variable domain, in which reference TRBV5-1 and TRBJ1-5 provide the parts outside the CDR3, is KAGVTQTPRYLIKTRGQQVTLSCSPISGHRSVSWYQQTPGQGLQFLFEYFSETQRNKGNFPGRFSGRQFSNSRSEMNVSTLELGDSALYLCASSIGTDNQPQHFGDGTRLSIL.

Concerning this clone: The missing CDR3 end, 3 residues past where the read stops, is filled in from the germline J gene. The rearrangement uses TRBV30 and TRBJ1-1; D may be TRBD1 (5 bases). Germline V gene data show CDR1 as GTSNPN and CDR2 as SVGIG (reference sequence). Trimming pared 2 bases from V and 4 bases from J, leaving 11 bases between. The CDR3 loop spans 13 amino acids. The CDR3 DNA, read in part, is TGTGCCTGGAGTCAGGGAGAGGGCACTGAA. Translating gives CAWSQGEGTE. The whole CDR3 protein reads CAWSQGEGTEAFF.